Listed below are T cell receptor beta chains from one sample, sequenced in a study of T cell responses to AZD1222 COVID-19 vaccine. Data came from immunoSEQ multiplex PCR; TCRdb stores just in-frame clones and leaves some out. The sample includes about 97,000 clones, roughly 83% of them seen just once. The sequencing here drew on peripheral blood, taken on day 0 of AZD1222 vaccination. These receptor sequences come from an adult in good health. CDR3s include the opening cysteine and the closing phenylalanine or tryptophan. Each record gives: J gene, D gene, clone size, V gene, CDR3 protein, CDR3 DNA. D genes are given only for firm matches. The listing skips clone size in some rows; elsewhere it reads once, few, many or a size class.

j_call: TRBJ1-5
d_call: .
clone_size: .
v_call: TRBV10-3
cdr3_aa: CAISEGQLLNQPQHF
cdr3_nt: TGTGCCATCAGTGAGGGACAGCTATTAAATCAGCCCCAGCATTTT

j_call: TRBJ1-1
d_call: TRBD1
clone_size: .
v_call: TRBV29-1
cdr3_aa: CSVGQGDTEAFF
cdr3_nt: TGCAGCGTGGGACAGGGAGACACTGAAGCTTTCTTT

j_call: TRBJ2-3
d_call: .
clone_size: .
v_call: TRBV11-3
cdr3_aa: CASSFHDPTQYF
cdr3_nt: TGTGCCAGCAGCTTCCACGATCCGACGCAGTATTTT

j_call: TRBJ2-5
d_call: .
clone_size: .
v_call: TRBV11-3
cdr3_aa: CASSSLFTTSIQETQYF
cdr3_nt: TGTGCCAGCAGCAGTCTATTCACGACCTCCATCCAAGAGACCCAGTACTTC

j_call: TRBJ1-2
d_call: TRBD1
clone_size: .
v_call: TRBV11-2
cdr3_aa: CASSSYRDRPNYGYTF
cdr3_nt: TGTGCCAGCAGCTCATACCGGGACAGGCCTAACTATGGCTACACCTTC

j_call: TRBJ1-6
d_call: .
clone_size: .
v_call: TRBV18
cdr3_aa: CASSPGQTNSPLHF
cdr3_nt: TGTGCCAGCTCACCAGGACAGACTAATTCACCCCTCCACTTT

j_call: TRBJ2-7
d_call: TRBD2
clone_size: .
v_call: TRBV6-5
cdr3_aa: CASSRLAVEDEQYF
cdr3_nt: TGTGCCAGCTCCCGACTAGCGGTGGAAGACGAGCAGTACTTC

j_call: TRBJ2-2
d_call: TRBD2
clone_size: .
v_call: TRBV11-2
cdr3_aa: CASSYPFGAGELFF
cdr3_nt: TGTGCCAGCAGCTATCCCTTCGGGGCGGGGGAGCTATTTTTT

j_call: TRBJ2-5
d_call: TRBD2
clone_size: .
v_call: TRBV9
cdr3_aa: CASSSGGFQETQYF
cdr3_nt: TGTGCCAGCAGTAGCGGGGGGTTCCAAGAGACCCAGTACTTC

j_call: TRBJ1-2
d_call: TRBD1
clone_size: .
v_call: TRBV28
cdr3_aa: CATGLDRVGGYTF
cdr3_nt: TGTGCCACCGGATTGGACAGGGTCGGAGGCTACACCTTC

j_call: TRBJ1-2
d_call: .
clone_size: .
v_call: TRBV25-1
cdr3_aa: CASGDCGYTF
cdr3_nt: TGTGCCAGCGGAGACTGTGGCTACACCTTC

j_call: TRBJ1-1
d_call: .
clone_size: .
v_call: TRBV5-1
cdr3_aa: CASSLRGLGNTEAFF
cdr3_nt: TGCGCCAGCAGCTTGCGGGGGCTAGGGAACACTGAAGCTTTCTTT

j_call: TRBJ2-3
d_call: .
clone_size: .
v_call: TRBV20-1
cdr3_aa: CSADTDTQYF
cdr3_nt: TGCAGTGCCGACACAGATACGCAGTATTTT

j_call: TRBJ1-1
d_call: .
clone_size: .
v_call: TRBV4-1
cdr3_aa: CASSHLNREAFF
cdr3_nt: TGCGCCAGCAGCCACCTCAACAGGGAAGCTTTCTTT

j_call: TRBJ1-1
d_call: .
clone_size: .
v_call: TRBV19
cdr3_aa: CASSMGQRRTEAFF
cdr3_nt: TGTGCCAGTAGTATGGGACAACGAAGGACTGAAGCTTTCTTT

j_call: TRBJ1-2
d_call: .
clone_size: .
v_call: TRBV7-2
cdr3_aa: CASSIWDYGYTF
cdr3_nt: TGTGCCAGCAGCATATGGGACTATGGCTACACCTTC

j_call: TRBJ1-1
d_call: .
clone_size: .
v_call: TRBV19
cdr3_aa: CASSSWAQDTEAFF
cdr3_nt: TGTGCCAGTAGTAGTTGGGCTCAGGACACTGAAGCTTTCTTT

j_call: TRBJ1-5
d_call: TRBD1
clone_size: .
v_call: TRBV7-2
cdr3_aa: CASSSTGLLDQPQHF
cdr3_nt: TGTGCCAGCAGCTCGACAGGGCTTCTCGATCAGCCCCAGCATTTT

j_call: TRBJ2-2
d_call: TRBD2
clone_size: .
v_call: TRBV9
cdr3_aa: CASSVTSGGPTGELFF
cdr3_nt: TGTGCCAGCAGCGTAACTAGCGGGGGACCCACCGGGGAGCTGTTTTTT

j_call: TRBJ2-3
d_call: .
clone_size: .
v_call: TRBV7-9
cdr3_aa: CASSLPDTQYF
cdr3_nt: TGTGCCAGCAGCTTACCAGATACGCAGTATTTT

j_call: TRBJ2-7
d_call: TRBD2
clone_size: .
v_call: TRBV28
cdr3_aa: CASGGGTYEQYF
cdr3_nt: TGTGCCAGCGGGGGGGGGACCTACGAGCAGTACTTC

j_call: TRBJ2-2
d_call: TRBD2
clone_size: .
v_call: TRBV27
cdr3_aa: CASSKIPGLAGVPGELFF
cdr3_nt: TGTGCCAGCAGCAAAATCCCGGGACTAGCGGGGGTCCCCGGGGAGCTGTTTTTT

j_call: TRBJ2-5
d_call: TRBD2
clone_size: .
v_call: TRBV9
cdr3_aa: CASSEESGRETQYF
cdr3_nt: TGTGCCAGCAGCGAAGAAAGCGGGAGGGAGACCCAGTACTTC

j_call: TRBJ1-2
d_call: .
clone_size: .
v_call: TRBV18
cdr3_aa: CASSPPNIYGYTF
cdr3_nt: TGTGCCAGCTCACCACCTAATATCTATGGCTACACCTTC

j_call: TRBJ2-7
d_call: .
clone_size: few
v_call: TRBV6-1
cdr3_aa: CASSAGSYEQYF
cdr3_nt: TGTGCCAGCAGTGCAGGCTCCTACGAGCAGTACTTC

j_call: TRBJ2-3
d_call: TRBD2
clone_size: .
v_call: TRBV24-1
cdr3_aa: CATSRGVTDTQYF
cdr3_nt: TGTGCCACCAGTCGGGGGGTCACAGATACGCAGTATTTT

j_call: TRBJ2-7
d_call: .
clone_size: .
v_call: TRBV20-1
cdr3_aa: CSASSLAIYEQYF
cdr3_nt: TGCAGTGCTAGTAGTCTAGCTATCTACGAGCAGTACTTC

j_call: TRBJ1-2
d_call: .
clone_size: .
v_call: TRBV5-1
cdr3_aa: CASFQAVQGWGYTF
cdr3_nt: TGCGCCAGCTTTCAGGCGGTCCAGGGTTGGGGCTACACCTTC

j_call: TRBJ2-5
d_call: TRBD2
clone_size: .
v_call: TRBV7-3
cdr3_aa: CASREGTSGVQETQYF
cdr3_nt: TGTGCCAGCAGGGAGGGGACTAGCGGAGTTCAAGAGACCCAGTACTTC

j_call: TRBJ2-1
d_call: .
clone_size: .
v_call: TRBV11-3
cdr3_aa: CASSLERGNEQFF
cdr3_nt: TGTGCCAGCAGCTTAGAACGGGGGAATGAGCAGTTCTTC

j_call: TRBJ1-1
d_call: .
clone_size: .
v_call: TRBV5-1
cdr3_aa: CALQSRGLRRAEAFF
cdr3_nt: TGCGCCCTGCAATCGAGGGGATTGAGGAGAGCTGAAGCTTTCTTT

j_call: TRBJ2-1
d_call: TRBD2
clone_size: .
v_call: TRBV9
cdr3_aa: CASSVELAGFHSQFF
cdr3_nt: TGTGCCAGCAGCGTAGAACTAGCGGGATTCCACTCGCAGTTCTTC

j_call: TRBJ2-2
d_call: .
clone_size: .
v_call: TRBV12-3/TRBV12-4
cdr3_aa: CASSLGTTGELFF
cdr3_nt: TGTGCCAGCAGTTTAGGTACGACCGGGGAGCTGTTTTTT

j_call: TRBJ1-1
d_call: .
clone_size: .
v_call: TRBV3-1/TRBV3-2
cdr3_aa: CASRAAGMNTEAFF
cdr3_nt: TGTGCCAGCAGGGCGGCAGGGATGAACACTGAAGCTTTCTTT

j_call: TRBJ1-5
d_call: .
clone_size: .
v_call: TRBV19
cdr3_aa: CASTSQGYGNQPQHF
cdr3_nt: TGTGCCAGTACCTCCCAAGGGTACGGCAATCAGCCCCAGCATTTT

j_call: TRBJ1-5
d_call: .
clone_size: .
v_call: TRBV7-2
cdr3_aa: CASSMPGTPNQPQHF
cdr3_nt: TGTGCCAGCAGCATGCCCGGGACTCCAAATCAGCCCCAGCATTTT

j_call: TRBJ1-1
d_call: .
clone_size: .
v_call: TRBV7-8
cdr3_aa: CASSFRMNTEAFF
cdr3_nt: TGTGCCAGCAGCTTCCGGATGAACACTGAAGCTTTCTTT

j_call: TRBJ2-7
d_call: TRBD1
clone_size: .
v_call: TRBV29-1
cdr3_aa: CSVSQGARTPYEQYF
cdr3_nt: TGCAGCGTTTCTCAGGGGGCCCGGACCCCCTACGAGCAGTACTTC

j_call: TRBJ2-1
d_call: .
clone_size: .
v_call: TRBV6-5
cdr3_aa: CASRELRLALNEQFF
cdr3_nt: TGTGCCAGCAGGGAGCTCCGGCTAGCCCTGAATGAGCAGTTCTTC

j_call: TRBJ1-1
d_call: TRBD1
clone_size: .
v_call: TRBV2
cdr3_aa: CASRDRESHTEAFF
cdr3_nt: TGTGCCAGCAGGGACAGGGAGTCGCACACTGAAGCTTTCTTT

j_call: TRBJ2-2
d_call: .
clone_size: .
v_call: TRBV27
cdr3_aa: CASKSGPTGELFF
cdr3_nt: TGTGCCAGCAAATCAGGGCCCACCGGGGAGCTGTTTTTT

j_call: TRBJ2-5
d_call: .
clone_size: .
v_call: TRBV20-1
cdr3_aa: CSANPTETQYF
cdr3_nt: TGCAGTGCTAATCCCACGGAGACCCAGTACTTC

j_call: TRBJ2-7
d_call: .
clone_size: few
v_call: TRBV5-4
cdr3_aa: CASSLEGLGSEQYF
cdr3_nt: TGTGCCAGCAGCTTGGAGGGGCTCGGATCCGAGCAGTACTTC

j_call: TRBJ1-3
d_call: .
clone_size: .
v_call: TRBV15
cdr3_aa: CATTTGQTSGNTIYF
cdr3_nt: TGTGCCACCACCACGGGCCAAACCTCTGGAAACACCATATATTTT

j_call: TRBJ2-2
d_call: .
clone_size: .
v_call: TRBV19
cdr3_aa: CASSVITQSNTGELFF
cdr3_nt: TGTGCCAGTAGTGTTATTACACAGTCGAACACCGGGGAGCTGTTTTTT

j_call: TRBJ2-1
d_call: TRBD1
clone_size: once
v_call: TRBV4-1
cdr3_aa: CASSRDSSIYNEQFF
cdr3_nt: TGCGCCAGCAGCCGGGACAGTTCCATATACAATGAGCAGTTCTTC